This TCR beta chain was retrieved from a study of blood T cell repertoires in COVID-19. Study overall: Samples of COVID-19 (acute and convalescent) were obtained from the United States, Italy and Spain. T cells, B-cell-depleted T cells, or PBMCs provided the cDNA or gDNA that served as material.

This CDR3 spans 16 amino acids. From germline, CDR1 is PRHDT and CDR2 FYEKMQ (reference sequence). J lost 4 bases, V lost 5 bases, and 7 bases had no gene match. Methods used by the authors: Estimates of nucleated cell counts were drawn from the amplification of reference gene primers. Measured with immunoSEQ multiplex PCR; TCRdb has only the in-frame clones, and not every one. V, J and clone size are taken as reported in that table, and D and trimming were inferred from the DNA itself. The sample includes about 180,000 clones, just under 80% of them seen just once. The sample holds one count of this clone.

The sample consisted of peripheral blood. The V gene is TRBV13, the J gene TRBJ2-6; 8 positions agree with TRBD1. This receptor was identified in a man in his sixties or seventies with active or convalescent COVID-19. The chain's CDR3 is CASSQNRGSGANVLTF. Written as DNA, the CDR3 is TGTGCCAGCAGCCAGAACAGGGGGTCGGGGGCCAACGTCCTGACTTTC. Variable domain in full (rest from reference TRBV13 and TRBJ2-6): AAGVIQSPRHLIKEKRETATLKCYPIPRHDTVYWYQQGPGQDPQFLISFYEKMQSDKGSIPDRFSAQQFSDYHSELNMSSLELGDSALYFCASSQNRGSGANVLTFGAGSRLTVL.